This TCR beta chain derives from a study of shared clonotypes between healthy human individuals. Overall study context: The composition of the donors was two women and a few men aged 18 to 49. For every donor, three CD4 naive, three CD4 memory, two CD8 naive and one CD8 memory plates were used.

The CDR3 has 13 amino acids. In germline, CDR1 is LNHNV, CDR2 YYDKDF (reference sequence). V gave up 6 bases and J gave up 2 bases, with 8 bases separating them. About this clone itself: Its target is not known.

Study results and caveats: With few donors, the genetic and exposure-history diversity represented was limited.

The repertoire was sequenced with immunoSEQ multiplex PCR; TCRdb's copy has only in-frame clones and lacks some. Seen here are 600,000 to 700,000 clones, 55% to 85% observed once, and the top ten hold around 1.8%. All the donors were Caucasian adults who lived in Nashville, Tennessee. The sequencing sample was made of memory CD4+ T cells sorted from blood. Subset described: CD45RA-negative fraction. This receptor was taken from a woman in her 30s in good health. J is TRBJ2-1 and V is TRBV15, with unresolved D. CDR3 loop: CATSGETYNEQFF. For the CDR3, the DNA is TGTGCCACCAGTGGAGAAACCTACAATGAGCAGTTCTTC.